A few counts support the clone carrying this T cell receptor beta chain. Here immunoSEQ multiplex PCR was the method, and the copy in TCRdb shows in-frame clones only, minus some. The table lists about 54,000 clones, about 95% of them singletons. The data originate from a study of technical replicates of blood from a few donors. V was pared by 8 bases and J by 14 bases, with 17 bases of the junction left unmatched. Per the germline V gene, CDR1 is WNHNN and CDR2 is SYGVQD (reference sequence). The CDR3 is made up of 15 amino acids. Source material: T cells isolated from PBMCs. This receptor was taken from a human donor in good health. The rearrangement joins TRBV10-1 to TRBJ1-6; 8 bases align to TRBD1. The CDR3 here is CASSGQWTGPFTLHF. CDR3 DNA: TGCGCCAGCTCGGGTCAATGGACAGGGCCTTTCACCCTCCACTTT.